A selection of T cell receptor beta chains follows, all from one sample in a study of OX40 agonist ivuxolimab in advanced cancers. Produced via immunoSEQ multiplex PCR; TCRdb's table is partial and in-frame only. Of approximately 50,000 clones listed, around four fifths were seen once; the top ten hold just under 4%. The sequences come from CD4+ or CD8+ T cells sorted from blood, collected in a trial of the OX40 agonist ivuxolimab. These receptors originate from an adult with an advanced solid tumor such as melanoma, head and neck, liver or kidney cancer. Both conserved end residues are part of each CDR3. A D gene is named only where the DNA matches it firmly. Size is stated for part of the rows, as once, few or many counts, or as a class when the clone is expanded.

d_call: TRBD2; clone_size: once; v_call: TRBV6-6; j_call: TRBJ2-7; cdr3_nt: TGTGCCAGCAGTTACCCTCTCGCGGGGGGCCCCTACGAGCAGTACTTC; cdr3_aa: CASSYPLAGGPYEQYF
d_call: NA; clone_size: NA; v_call: TRBV7-9; j_call: TRBJ1-4; cdr3_nt: TGTGCCAGCACCTCCTTCGGGCAACCGGGTGAAAAACTGTTTTTT; cdr3_aa: CASTSFGQPGEKLFF
d_call: TRBD1; clone_size: NA; v_call: TRBV2; j_call: TRBJ1-2; cdr3_nt: TGTGCCAGCACTGCCGGGACAGGGTATGGCTACACCTTC; cdr3_aa: CASTAGTGYGYTF
d_call: TRBD1; clone_size: once; v_call: TRBV18; j_call: TRBJ1-3; cdr3_nt: TGTGCCAGCTCACCAGGGCTGACGGGACAGGGTTTCGCTGGAAACACCATATATTTT; cdr3_aa: CASSPGLTGQGFAGNTIYF
d_call: NA; clone_size: NA; v_call: TRBV7-8; j_call: TRBJ2-4; cdr3_nt: TGTGCCAGCAGCGCGAACTCGGGATTTATAGCCAAAAACATTCAGTACTTC; cdr3_aa: CASSANSGFIAKNIQYF
d_call: TRBD1; clone_size: NA; v_call: TRBV27; j_call: TRBJ2-1; cdr3_nt: TGTGCCAGCAGTTCCTATTTCCAGGGGGCCTCCTACAATGAGCAGTTCTTC; cdr3_aa: CASSSYFQGASYNEQFF
d_call: TRBD1; clone_size: once; v_call: TRBV5-1; j_call: TRBJ1-2; cdr3_nt: TGCGCCAGTTCGGACAGGGCTAACTATGGCTACACCTTC; cdr3_aa: CASSDRANYGYTF
d_call: TRBD1; clone_size: NA; v_call: TRBV5-4; j_call: TRBJ1-2; cdr3_nt: TGTGCCAGCAGCCGAACAGGGGGGAACTATGGCTACACCTTC; cdr3_aa: CASSRTGGNYGYTF
d_call: TRBD2; clone_size: NA; v_call: TRBV7-8; j_call: TRBJ2-5; cdr3_nt: TGTGCCAGCAGCTTAGCTAGCGGGGGGGTCCAAGAGACCCAGTACTTC; cdr3_aa: CASSLASGGVQETQYF
d_call: NA; clone_size: few; v_call: TRBV27; j_call: TRBJ2-7; cdr3_nt: TGTGCCAGCAGTTCCCAAAGGACGGGTAGAAACTACGAGCAGTACTTC; cdr3_aa: CASSSQRTGRNYEQYF